This T cell receptor (beta chain) was profiled in a study of T cell responses to AZD1222 COVID-19 vaccine. The length of the CDR3 is 15 residues. Germline CDR1 SGHTA, CDR2 FQGNSA. Trimming stripped 2 bases from V and 9 bases from J, with 14 bases between. Clones were read by immunoSEQ multiplex PCR, and TCRdb kept only the in-frame ones, dropping some. The data contain about 130,000 clones, 90% to 95% of them singletons. This clone appeared a single time. Its antigen remains unidentified. Study-level findings and limits: There were vaccine-associated CD4 TCRs across spike, dominant at 160-218 and 743-854. Only a handful of AZD1222 recipients tested seropositive at baseline. Unmutated variant regions are reportedly the target of nearly half of TCRs that are spike-specific.

Pooled together were second doses at about 4 or about 12 weeks. This TCR derives from an adult who received the AZD1222 COVID-19 vaccine. The specimen comprised peripheral blood, sampled 28 days after the second AZD1222 dose. The chain carries TRBV7-2 and TRBJ1-6, with TRBD1 as a possible D gene (5 bases). The CDR3 DNA sequence: TGTGCCAGCAGCTTAAGGGGACTTGGGCTTTCACCCCTCCACTTT. The encoded protein is CASSLRGLGLSPLHF.